Listed here is a single T cell receptor (beta chain). The source of the sample is a study of blood T cell repertoires in COVID-19. Background on the study: Samples came from the United States, Italy and Spain, spanning acute and convalescent COVID-19. The analysed material was cDNA or gDNA that came from T cells, B-cell-depleted T cells, or PBMCs.

Sequenced by immunoSEQ multiplex PCR; TCRdb stores in-frame clones only, minus some. The data show about 170,000 clones, with around 82% seen just once and roughly 11% held by the top ten. Trimming took 1 base from V and 0 from J; bases not matched to a gene: 14. This CDR3 region has 20 residues. In germline, CDR1 is SGHVS, CDR2 FNYEAQ. The sample comprised peripheral blood. This TCR was sampled from a man between 65 and 85 years old with active or convalescent COVID-19. J is TRBJ2-1 and V is TRBV7-6, with 8 bases fitting TRBD2. The CDR3 protein is CASSLVLRRGAPSSYNEQFF. The CDR3 DNA sequence: TGTGCCAGCAGCTTAGTTCTTAGGCGGGGGGCCCCGAGCTCCTACAATGAGCAGTTCTTC.